This T cell receptor (beta chain) was captured by sequencing in a study of T-cell memory formation after mild COVID-19. Study-level results: Day 15 to 85 contracting clones showed balanced CD4/CD8; later expanders leaned CD4+. Contracting clones localized mainly to CM and EM when CD4+ and mainly to EMRA when CD8+.

The CDR3 spans 15 residues. Trimming stripped 1 base from V and 5 bases from J, with 16 bases between. The germline V gene encodes CDR1 SGHRS and CDR2 YFSETQ. TCRdb analysed the 5' RACE reads with MiXCR anew, one entry per CDR3 protein. The table records roughly 200,000 distinct CDR3 sequences, about 17% of them present only once. On this clonotype: The antigen remains undetermined.

The sequence was obtained from an adult woman who had mild COVID-19 (a few samples of this study predate the infection). Cell type and time point are not known. The sequencing sample was made of PBMCs or a T cell subset sorted from them (not recorded which). The V call is TRBV5-1, the J call TRBJ2-7; possibly TRBD1 or TRBD2 for D (6 bases each). The CDR3 loop reads CASSLMARRGDEQYF. In nucleotides, the CDR3 is TGCGCCAGCAGCTTGATGGCCCGAAGGGGGGACGAGCAGTACTTC. The full variable domain, its missing parts supplied by reference TRBV5-1 and TRBJ2-7, is KAGVTQTPRYLIKTRGQQVTLSCSPISGHRSVSWYQQTPGQGLQFLFEYFSETQRNKGNFPGRFSGRQFSNSRSEMNVSTLELGDSALYLCASSLMARRGDEQYFGPGTRLTVT.